The present T cell receptor beta chain was sequenced within a study of tumor and adjacent non-tumor tissue in lung cancer. Whole-study context: There were 12 adenocarcinoma, a couple of squamous cell carcinoma and 1 small cell lung cancer cases. Regarding the study as a whole: Normal lung showed higher cumulative top 100 clone frequency than tumor. Significantly higher TCR diversity was found in tumor than normal lung.

This sample's RNA came from whole unsorted tissue. Between August and November 2014, newly diagnosed, chemotherapy-naive lung cancer patients underwent thoracic surgery in China. With V trimmed by 6 bases and J by 6 bases, 7 bases remained unmatched. The CDR3 is 14 amino acids. The germline V gene has CDR1 MDHEN and CDR2 SYDVKM. Only one count was recorded for this clonotype. What it recognizes is unknown. Three rounds of nested PCR, following a modified ARM-PCR protocol, produced the TCRbeta library. TCRdb reprocessed the multiplex PCR reads via MiXCR and lists one record per CDR3 protein. The repertoire has 68,000 or so distinct CDR3 sequences, just under 60% of them found once; the top ten carry 20%.

The TCR was taken from a man in his fifties or sixties with non-small cell lung cancer. Specimen: lung tumor tissue. The gene calls are TRBV28 and TRBJ2-2; TRBD2 matches 7 bases. The CDR3 spells CASSLTSVAGELFF. CDR3 coding DNA: TGTGCCAGCAGCTTAACTAGCGTCGCCGGGGAGCTGTTTTTT.